The rows below give T cell receptor beta chains drawn from one sample of a study of T cell clones after liver transplantation. Generated by immunoSEQ multiplex PCR, the TCRdb table keeps only in-frame clones and is missing some. The sample consists of just under 60,000 clones, 70% of them appearing once. The sample consisted of CD4+ T cells from blood, taken at the approximately 15-month timepoint. Every receptor here comes from a human patient who received a liver transplant. The graft donor may account for some of the T cells. The conserved cysteine and the conserved F or W are not part of the CDR3 here.

TRBV5-1,13,TRBJ2-5,ASSYLAGGQETQY
TRBV30,9,TRBJ1-1,AWSDRSEAF
TRBV7-2,14,TRBJ2-3,ASSLAPLGGTDTQY
TRBV6-6,13,TRBJ2-1,ASSPGTSGHNEQF
TRBV2,12,TRBJ1-6,ASSEGTGVSPLH
TRBV6-1,10,TRBJ1-1,ASSELGIQAF
TRBV2,17,TRBJ2-3,ASSGLGLAGESFPDTQY
TRBV5-1,12,TRBJ2-7,ASSFRRGVDEQY
TRBV7-6,14,TRBJ1-1,ASSLGVGPRNTEAF
TRBV18,16,TRBJ1-1,ASSPLGQGAGVNTEAF
TRBV2,12,TRBJ1-2,ASILGRDAYGYT
TRBV28,13,TRBJ2-3,ASSHTSLYTDTQY
TRBV2,13,TRBJ1-6,ASSRTGGDNSPLH
TRBV11-2,10,TRBJ2-5,ASSLDRETQY
TRBV7-9,11,TRBJ2-5,ASSTRTGETQY
TRBV18,11,TRBJ2-5,ASSPGQGETQY
TRBV1,14,TRBJ2-3,TSSHPTSGRGDTQY
TRBV30,11,TRBJ1-2,AWISTGNYGYT
TRBV10-3,10,TRBJ2-7,AISESRQRQY
TRBV18,12,TRBJ1-5,ASSPGVTNQPQH
TRBV4-3,15,TRBJ1-1,ASSQEVIGQGAEIAF
TRBV7-9,10,TRBJ2-1,ASNPPGNEQF